This T cell receptor (beta chain) was profiled in a study of siplizumab effects on memory and regulatory T cells. Germline CDR1 is MRHNA and CDR2 is SNTAGT. V lost 4 bases, J lost 8 bases, and 20 bases lay in between. CDR3 length: 15 amino acids. Study conclusions and caveats: Naive T cells appeared more varied than memory cells and looked like key alloresponse contributors. Treg origin accounted for an average of around 67% of mappable alloreactive CD4+ clones with siplizumab and roughly 25% in controls. The authors did not confirm suppressive function in proliferating Tregs from siplizumab cultures.

Per sample, around 100,000 TCR templates were assayed. Sequencing was performed with immunoSEQ multiplex PCR; in TCRdb, only in-frame clones are kept and a portion is missing. The sample consists of 55,000 to 80,000 clones, around 79% of them appearing once. To note about this clone: What it binds is unknown.

The genes are TRBV6-4 and TRBJ1-2; D may be TRBD1 (5 bases). The sample consisted of memory CD4+ T cells sorted from blood. This TCR came from a human donor in good health. The CDR3 protein is CASSAQAGTFGGYTF. The CDR3, as DNA: TGTGCCAGCAGTGCCCAGGCAGGGACTTTCGGCGGCTACACCTTC.